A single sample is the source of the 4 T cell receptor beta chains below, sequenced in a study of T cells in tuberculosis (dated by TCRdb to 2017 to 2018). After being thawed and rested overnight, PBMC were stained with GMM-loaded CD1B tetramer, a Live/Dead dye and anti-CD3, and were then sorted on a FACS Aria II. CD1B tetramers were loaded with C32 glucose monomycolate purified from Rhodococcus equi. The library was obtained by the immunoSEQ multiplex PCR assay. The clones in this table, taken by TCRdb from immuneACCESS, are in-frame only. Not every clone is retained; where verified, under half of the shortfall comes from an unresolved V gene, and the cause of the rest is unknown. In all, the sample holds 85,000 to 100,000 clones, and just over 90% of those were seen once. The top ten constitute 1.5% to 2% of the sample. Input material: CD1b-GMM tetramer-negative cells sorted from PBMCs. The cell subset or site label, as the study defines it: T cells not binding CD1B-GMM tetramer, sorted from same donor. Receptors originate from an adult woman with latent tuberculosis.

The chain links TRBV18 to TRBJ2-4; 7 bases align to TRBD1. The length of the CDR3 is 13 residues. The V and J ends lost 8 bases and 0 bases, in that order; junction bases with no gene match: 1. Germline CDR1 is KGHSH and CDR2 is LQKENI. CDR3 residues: CASAGGAKNIQYF. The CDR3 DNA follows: TGTGCCAGCGCAGGGGGAGCCAAAAACATTCAGTACTTC.

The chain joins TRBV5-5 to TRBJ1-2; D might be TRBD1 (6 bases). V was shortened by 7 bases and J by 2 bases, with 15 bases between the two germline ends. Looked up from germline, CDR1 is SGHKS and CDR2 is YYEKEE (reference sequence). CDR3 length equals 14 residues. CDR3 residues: CASSRTDFNYGYTF. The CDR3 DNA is TGTGCCAGCTCCCGGACAGACTTCAACTATGGCTACACCTTC.

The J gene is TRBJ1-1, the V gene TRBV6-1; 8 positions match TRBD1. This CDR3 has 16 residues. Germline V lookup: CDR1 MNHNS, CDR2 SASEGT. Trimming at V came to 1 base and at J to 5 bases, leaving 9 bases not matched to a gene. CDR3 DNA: TGTGCCAGCAGTGAAGATTTCCGGACAGGGCGAACTGAAGCTTTCTTT. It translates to CASSEDFRTGRTEAFF.

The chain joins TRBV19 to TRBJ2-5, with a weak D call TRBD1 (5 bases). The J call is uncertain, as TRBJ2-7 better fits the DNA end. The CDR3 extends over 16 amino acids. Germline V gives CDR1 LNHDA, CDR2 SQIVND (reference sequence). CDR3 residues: CASSLTDRGTLYEQYF. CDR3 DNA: TGTGCCAGTAGCCTGACAGACCGTGGCACATTGTACGAGCAGTACTTC.